The clone carrying this T cell receptor (beta chain) appeared many times. Its matching antigen is unknown. These data are taken from a study of T cells after yellow fever vaccination. Whole-study results and caveats: Peak timing came faster in the weaker secondary response, day 5 versus 15. Of the clonotypes, a small share occurred in both CD4 and CD8 compartments. Clones from primary vaccination mostly reappeared after the booster (96% CD4, over 85% CD8).

The germline V and J ends were trimmed by 8 bases and 2 bases, with 18 bases remaining between them. Germline CDR1 is MGHRA and CDR2 is YSYEKL. This CDR3 region has 15 residues. Template-switching 5'RACE yielded the TCR cDNA; a universal primer site and UMIs were added in the process. Using its own MiXCR run on the 5' RACE reads, TCRdb lists one record per CDR3 protein. The sample lists approximately 120,000 distinct CDR3 sequences, roughly 8.2% seen once, with approximately 39% in the top ten. Sequenced material: CD8+ T cells sorted from PBMCs, taken on the day of the yellow fever booster vaccination. The sequence came from a man younger than 35 who received the YFV17D yellow fever vaccine. The rearrangement links TRBV4-1 to TRBJ2-5; D is uncertain. CDR3 in DNA: TGCGCCAGCCACAAAGAGGTTGGTCCACAAGAGACCCAGTACTTC. It encodes CASHKEVGPQETQYF.